This T cell receptor beta chain came from a study of T cell responses to AZD1222 COVID-19 vaccine. Study overall: Second-dose timings of about 4 or about 12 weeks were pooled. Findings and caveats of the study: Recipients of two AZD1222 doses showed rising Spike-specific TCR breadth and depth. Distributed over spike, vaccine-associated CD4 TCRs predominated at 160-218 and 743-854.

TCRdb keeps only in-frame clones here, not all; method: immunoSEQ multiplex PCR. The table lists 55,000 to 85,000 clones, around 84% of them singletons, with approximately 9.8% in the top ten. In regard to this clone: The antigen remains unidentified.

This clonotype originated in an adult in good health. Sample: peripheral blood, taken on day 0 of AZD1222 vaccination.

The CDR3 DNA is TGTGCCAGCAGTCAGGACCAAGGGGAGACCCAGTACTTC. Translating gives CASSQDQGETQYF. The J gene is TRBJ2-5, the V gene TRBV2, with unresolved D. Germline V gives CDR1 SNHLY, CDR2 FYNNEI. The CDR3 length is 13 residues. Trimming removed 5 bases at V and 5 bases at J, with 12 bases between.